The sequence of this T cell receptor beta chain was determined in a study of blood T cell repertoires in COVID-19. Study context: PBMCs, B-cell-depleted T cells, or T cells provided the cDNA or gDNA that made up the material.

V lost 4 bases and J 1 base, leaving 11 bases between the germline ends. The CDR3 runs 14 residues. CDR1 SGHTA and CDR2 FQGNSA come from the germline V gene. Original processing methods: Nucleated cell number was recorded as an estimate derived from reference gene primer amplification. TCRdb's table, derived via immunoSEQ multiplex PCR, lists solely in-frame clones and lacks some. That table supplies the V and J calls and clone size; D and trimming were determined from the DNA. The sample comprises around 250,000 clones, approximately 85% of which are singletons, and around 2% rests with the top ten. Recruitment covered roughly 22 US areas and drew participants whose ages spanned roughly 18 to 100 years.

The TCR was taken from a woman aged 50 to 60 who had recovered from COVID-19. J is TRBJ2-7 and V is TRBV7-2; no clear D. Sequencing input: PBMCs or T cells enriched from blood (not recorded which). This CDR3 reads CASSYSALSYEQYF. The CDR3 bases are TGTGCCAGCAGCTACTCAGCGCTATCCTACGAGCAGTACTTC.